This TCR beta chain appears in the sequencing data of a study of blood T cell repertoires in COVID-19. As for the study in general: Donors in the United States, Italy and Spain gave samples during acute or convalescent COVID-19. Nucleic acid was either cDNA or gDNA, and it came from T cells, B-cell-depleted T cells, or PBMCs.

This CDR3 is 16 amino acids long. Trimming took off 4 bases at V and 1 base at J, with 16 bases between the two ends. Germline V gene lookup returns CDR1 LGHDT and CDR2 YNNKEL (reference sequence). Authors' processing steps: Estimation of nucleated cell counts relied on the amplification of reference gene primers. Only in-frame clones appear in the TCRdb table, and some are missing; sequencing was by immunoSEQ multiplex PCR. V and J calls and clone size are copied from that table; D and trimming were computed from the DNA. This sample yields about 400,000 clones, of which roughly 89% are seen a single time; roughly 1.4% belongs to the top ten.

This TCR was recovered from a young woman with active or convalescent COVID-19. The J gene is TRBJ1-1, the V gene TRBV3-1 (or the pseudogene TRBV3-2); no clear D gene. The sequenced sample was peripheral blood. The CDR3 region has the DNA TGTGCCAGCAGCCCACGTGGCAAGATAACGAACACTGAAGCTTTCTTT. Its translation is CASSPRGKITNTEAFF.